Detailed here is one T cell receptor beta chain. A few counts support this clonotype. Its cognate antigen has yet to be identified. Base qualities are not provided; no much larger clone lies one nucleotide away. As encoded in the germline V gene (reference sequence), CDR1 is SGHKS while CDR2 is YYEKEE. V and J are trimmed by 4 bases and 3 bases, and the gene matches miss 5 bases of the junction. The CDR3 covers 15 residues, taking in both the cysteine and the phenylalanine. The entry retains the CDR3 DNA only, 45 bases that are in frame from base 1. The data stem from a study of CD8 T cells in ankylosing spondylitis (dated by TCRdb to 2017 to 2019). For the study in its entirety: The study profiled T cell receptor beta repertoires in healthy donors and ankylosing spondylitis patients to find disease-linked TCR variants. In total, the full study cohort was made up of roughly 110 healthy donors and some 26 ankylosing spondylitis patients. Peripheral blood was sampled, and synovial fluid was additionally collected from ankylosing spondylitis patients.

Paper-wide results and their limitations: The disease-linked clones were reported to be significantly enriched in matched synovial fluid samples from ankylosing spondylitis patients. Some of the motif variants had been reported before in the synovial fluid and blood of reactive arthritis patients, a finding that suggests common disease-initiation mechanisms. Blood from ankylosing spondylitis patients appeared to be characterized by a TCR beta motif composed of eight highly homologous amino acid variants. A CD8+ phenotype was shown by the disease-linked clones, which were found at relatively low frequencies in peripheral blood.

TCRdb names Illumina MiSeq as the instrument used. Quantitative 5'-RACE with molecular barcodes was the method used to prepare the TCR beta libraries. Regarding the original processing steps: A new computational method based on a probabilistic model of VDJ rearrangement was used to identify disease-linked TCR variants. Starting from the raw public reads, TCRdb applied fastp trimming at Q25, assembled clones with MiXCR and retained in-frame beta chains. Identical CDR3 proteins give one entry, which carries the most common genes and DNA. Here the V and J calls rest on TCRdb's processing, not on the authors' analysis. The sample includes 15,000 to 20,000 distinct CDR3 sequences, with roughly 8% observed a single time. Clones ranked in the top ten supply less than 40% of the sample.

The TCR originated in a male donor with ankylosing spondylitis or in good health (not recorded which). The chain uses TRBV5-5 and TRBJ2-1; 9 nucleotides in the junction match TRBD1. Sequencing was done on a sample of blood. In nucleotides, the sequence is TGTGCCAGCAGCGAGACAGGGGGGCTCTACAATGAGCAGTTCTTC. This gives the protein CASSETGGLYNEQFF.